Sequencing of this TCR beta chain was carried out in a study of shared clonotypes between healthy human individuals. At a deep level, the assay was run. The protocol was immunoSEQ multiplex PCR, while the TCRdb copy is restricted to in-frame clones and leaves out a portion. Of about 680,000 clones listed, 92% are singletons. The CDR3 has 16 amino acids. V lost 8 bases to trimming and J lost 6 bases; unmatched junction nucleotides: 15. CD45RO-negative CD8 cells positively selected for CCR7 made up the naive population, which excluded terminally differentiated effector memory CD45RA+ cells. Of note for this clone: Its target is unknown.

Overall study findings and caveats: Researchers found naive subsets generally carried larger estimated richness than memory subsets.

The material sequenced was naive CD8+ T cells sorted from blood. The V call is TRBV23-1, the J call TRBJ2-2, with 7 bases that match TRBD1. TRBV23-1 is annotated as an ORF whose role is uncertain. The TCR sequence derives from a man younger than 40 in good health. CDR3 protein: CASFGEQGKFSGELFF. CDR3 sequence (DNA): TGCGCCAGCTTCGGCGAACAGGGGAAATTCTCCGGGGAGCTGTTTTTT.